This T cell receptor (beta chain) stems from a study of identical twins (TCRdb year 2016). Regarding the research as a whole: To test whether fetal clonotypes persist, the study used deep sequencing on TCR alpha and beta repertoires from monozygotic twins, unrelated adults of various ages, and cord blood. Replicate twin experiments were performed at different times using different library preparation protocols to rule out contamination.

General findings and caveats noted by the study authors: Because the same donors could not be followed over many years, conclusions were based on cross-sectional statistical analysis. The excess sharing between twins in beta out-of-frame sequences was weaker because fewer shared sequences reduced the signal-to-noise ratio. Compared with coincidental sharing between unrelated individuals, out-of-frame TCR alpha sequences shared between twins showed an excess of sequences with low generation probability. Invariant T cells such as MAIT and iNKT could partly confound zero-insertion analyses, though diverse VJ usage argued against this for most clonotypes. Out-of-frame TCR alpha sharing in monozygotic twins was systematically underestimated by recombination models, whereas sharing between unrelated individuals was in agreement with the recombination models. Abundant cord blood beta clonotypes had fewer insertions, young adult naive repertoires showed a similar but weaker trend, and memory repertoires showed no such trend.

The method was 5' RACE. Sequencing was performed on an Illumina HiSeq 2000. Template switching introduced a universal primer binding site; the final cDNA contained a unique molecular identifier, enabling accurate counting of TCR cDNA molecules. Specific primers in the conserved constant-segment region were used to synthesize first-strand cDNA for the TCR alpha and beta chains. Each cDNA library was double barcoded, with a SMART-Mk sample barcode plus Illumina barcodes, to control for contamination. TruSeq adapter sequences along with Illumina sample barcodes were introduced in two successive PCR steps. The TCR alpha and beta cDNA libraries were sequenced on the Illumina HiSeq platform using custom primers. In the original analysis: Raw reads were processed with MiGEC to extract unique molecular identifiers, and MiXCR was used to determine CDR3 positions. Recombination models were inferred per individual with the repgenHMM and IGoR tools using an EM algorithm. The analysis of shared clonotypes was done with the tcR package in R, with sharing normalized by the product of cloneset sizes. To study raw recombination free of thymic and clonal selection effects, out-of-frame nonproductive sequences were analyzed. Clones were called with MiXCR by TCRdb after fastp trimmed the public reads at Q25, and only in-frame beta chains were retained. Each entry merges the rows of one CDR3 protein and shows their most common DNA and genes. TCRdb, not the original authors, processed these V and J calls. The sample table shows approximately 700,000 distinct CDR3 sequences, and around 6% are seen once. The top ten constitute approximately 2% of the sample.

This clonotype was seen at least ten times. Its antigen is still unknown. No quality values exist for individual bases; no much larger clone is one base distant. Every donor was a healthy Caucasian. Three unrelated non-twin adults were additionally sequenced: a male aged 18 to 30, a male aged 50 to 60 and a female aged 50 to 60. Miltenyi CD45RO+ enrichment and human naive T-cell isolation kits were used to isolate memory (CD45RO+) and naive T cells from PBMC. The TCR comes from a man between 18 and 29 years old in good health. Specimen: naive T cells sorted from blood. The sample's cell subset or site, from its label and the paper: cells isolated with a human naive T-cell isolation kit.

The CDR3 here reads CASSLLSPAGGGTDTQYF. In nucleotide form, the sequence is TGTGCCAGCAGTTTACTATCCCCTGCGGGAGGAGGCACAGATACGCAGTATTTT. The chain is made from TRBV27 and TRBJ2-3; TRBD2 fits 8 bases in the junction. Trimming leaves V shorter by 2 bases and J shorter by 1 base, with the junction holding 11 bases beyond the gene matches. CDR1 and CDR2, per the germline V gene (reference sequence), are MNHEY and SMNVEV. The CDR3 holds 18 amino acids from the cysteine to the phenylalanine. The DNA shown is the 54-base CDR3, in frame from base 1.